Listed below are T cell receptor beta chains from one sample, sequenced in a study of monozygotic twins with inflammatory bowel disease. TCRdb reworked the 5' RACE reads into one entry per CDR3 protein, no DNA. This sample's table reports 400,000 to 500,000 distinct CDR3 sequences. The sample consisted of blood. Receptors were obtained from a human donor with ulcerative colitis or Crohn's disease, or a healthy co-twin of an affected twin (not recorded which). Each CDR3 is given with its conserved first and last residue. The order of the fields is CDR3 length, J gene, V gene, CDR3 protein.

len: 14; j_gene: TRBJ2-7; v_gene: TRBV12-3/TRBV12-4; CDR3aa: CASTNWGGTYEQYF
len: 14; j_gene: TRBJ2-2; v_gene: TRBV20-1; CDR3aa: CSATGTLLTGELFF
len: 16; j_gene: TRBJ2-1; v_gene: TRBV11-2; CDR3aa: CASSLDRAGGLNEQFF
len: 13; j_gene: TRBJ1-5; v_gene: TRBV6-1; CDR3aa: CASSLETDQPQHF
len: 12; j_gene: TRBJ2-3; v_gene: TRBV20-1; CDR3aa: CSWGTITDTQYF
len: 13; j_gene: TRBJ1-5; v_gene: TRBV29-1; CDR3aa: CSVASEPNQPQHF
len: 15; j_gene: TRBJ2-1; v_gene: TRBV9; CDR3aa: CASSGDRFSYNEQFF
len: 14; j_gene: TRBJ2-2; v_gene: TRBV12-3/TRBV12-4; CDR3aa: CASSFGLDTGELFF
len: 13; j_gene: TRBJ1-6; v_gene: TRBV20-1; CDR3aa: CSAKTPTNSPLHF
len: 15; j_gene: TRBJ2-7; v_gene: TRBV7-9; CDR3aa: CASGTGTSGLYEQYF
len: 16; j_gene: TRBJ2-1; v_gene: TRBV20-1; CDR3aa: CSARDWPSGSPNEQFF
len: 12; j_gene: TRBJ1-2; v_gene: TRBV7-2; CDR3aa: CASSLGSPGYTF
len: 13; j_gene: TRBJ2-7; v_gene: TRBV5-1; CDR3aa: CASRSSGHYEQYF
len: 14; j_gene: TRBJ2-1; v_gene: TRBV20-1; CDR3aa: CSASQAGRREVQFF
len: 13; j_gene: TRBJ2-3; v_gene: TRBV20-1; CDR3aa: CSVQGTNTDTQYF
len: 15; j_gene: TRBJ1-4; v_gene: TRBV7-9; CDR3aa: CASSLEPRGNEKLFF